These 11 T cell receptor beta chains were sequenced from one sample in a study of circulating CD8 cells and anti-PD-1 response in melanoma. TCR libraries were prepared from roughly 15 ng of total RNA with the QIAseq Immune Repertoire TCR panel. Via MiXCR, TCRdb re-called the reads, giving one row per CDR3 protein. The table includes 200 to 250 distinct CDR3 sequences, about an eighth detected once. Live CD3+CD8+TCRalphabeta+ cells were sorted into four subsets by PD-1 and/or TIGIT. Sequences were derived from CD8+ T cells from PBMCs, sampled at baseline or after one month of anti-PD-1 therapy (not recorded which). Receptors were obtained from a human donor with melanoma.

In the case of this clonotype: The CDR3 end shows no conserved phenylalanine or tryptophan, and so a read error is likely. The chain has TRBV28 and TRBJ2-7; 7 bases match TRBD1. CDR1 and CDR2 (germline): MDHEN, SYDVKM. This CDR3 comprises 14 residues. CDR3 loop: CTSSPGTAHYEQYS. The DNA of the CDR3 is TGTACCAGCAGCCCCGGGACAGCCCACTATGAGCAGTACTCC.

With regard to this clonotype: Since a far larger clone is one base different, this is likely a read error. The CDR3 sequence is CASSQVGVGETLYF. The CDR3 DNA sequence: TGTGCCAGCAGCCAAGTCGGCGTGGGGGAGACCCTGTACTTC. The V and J genes are TRBV14 and TRBJ2-7; perhaps D is TRBD1 or TRBD2 (5 bases each). Per germline, CDR1 SGHDN and CDR2 FVKESK. Trimming removed 1 base at V and 12 bases at J, with 19 bases between. This CDR3 region has 14 residues.

By its share, this clonotype is large. This rearrangement joins TRBV27 to TRBJ2-2; 7 nucleotides match TRBD1. The CDR3 extends over 13 amino acids. Germline V gives CDR1 MNHEY, CDR2 SMNVEV (reference sequence). CDR3 in DNA: TGTATGAAGGGACAGTCGGGCACCGGGGAGCTGTTTTTT. Its protein is CMKGQSGTGELFF.

Within the sample, this clonotype is large. The chain combines TRBV28 with TRBJ2-3; 7 bases are shared with TRBD2. The CDR3 consists of 16 residues. The trim removed 5 bases at V and 7 bases at J, leaving 15 bases unmatched. From germline, CDR1 is MDHEN and CDR2 SYDVKM. The CDR3 DNA follows: TGTGCCAGCAGTGGGGACCCGGGACTACGATATAATACGCAGTATTTT. Translation gives CASSGDPGLRYNTQYF.

This clonotype is classed as large. The chain is built from TRBV19 and TRBJ1-5; D unclear. V lost 5 bases to trimming and J lost 4 bases, with 9 bases between them. The CDR3 covers 13 residues. CDR1 LNHDA and CDR2 SQIVND come from the germline V gene (reference sequence). The CDR3 bases are TGTGCCAGTAGTTGGAGGGCGAATCAGCCCCAGCATTTT. The encoded protein is CASSWRANQPQHF.

This clonotype is large in the sample. V gene TRBV28 combines with J gene TRBJ2-7, with D perhaps matching TRBD2 (5 bases). Trimming shortened V by 6 bases and J by 0 bases, and 21 bases separated the two germline ends. Per germline, CDR1 MDHEN and CDR2 SYDVKM. The CDR3 runs 17 residues. This CDR3 is CASSNGPGLKSSYEQYF. Here the CDR3 DNA reads TGTGCCAGCAGCAACGGACCCGGACTTAAGAGCTCCTACGAGCAGTACTTC.

This clonotype is termed large (0.1 to 1%). The chain joins TRBV28 to TRBJ2-7; D not resolved. V shed 5 bases and J shed 6 bases, with 5 bases lying between them. Looked up from germline, CDR1 is MDHEN and CDR2 is SYDVKM. The CDR3 contains 10 residues. The CDR3 loop reads CASSLSEQYF. CDR3 sequence (DNA): TGTGCCAGCAGTCTCAGCGAGCAGTACTTC.

By share, this clonotype counts as large (0.1 to 1%). The genes are TRBV28 and TRBJ1-4; tentative D call: TRBD1 (6 bases). Germline V gene lookup returns CDR1 MDHEN and CDR2 SYDVKM. This CDR3 contains 16 residues. V was pared by 3 bases and J by 5 bases, with 16 bases between. CDR3 bases: TGTGCCAGCAGTTTTTTCACAGGGCCCCAGAATGAAAAACTGTTTTTT. Translated: CASSFFTGPQNEKLFF.

By frequency in the sample, this clonotype is medium-sized. The CDR3 end shows no conserved phenylalanine or tryptophan, and so a read error is likely. The chain combines TRBV19 with TRBJ2-2; TRBD2 matches 8 bases. The V gene's germline CDR1 is LNHDA and CDR2 SQIVND (reference sequence). The trim removed 1 base at V and 5 bases at J, leaving 6 bases unmatched. This CDR3 has 16 residues. The CDR3 bases are TGTGCCAGTAGTATAGCCAGCGGGAGTCGGACCGGGGAGCTGTTTCTT. This gives the protein CASSIASGSRTGELFL.

This clonotype is large (0.1 to 1%) by share. The chain couples TRBV20-1 to TRBJ1-4; 11 positions match TRBD1. The CDR3 length is 16 residues. V dropped 3 bases and J dropped 1; count of bases not matched to a gene: 4. Germline loops: CDR1 DFQATT, CDR2 SNEGSKA (reference sequence). The CDR3 bases are TGCAGTGCTAGGGACAGGGGGCGCGTAACTAATGAAAAACTGTTTTTT. This translates into CSARDRGRVTNEKLFF.

This clonotype is large within its sample. This chain uses TRBV20-1 with TRBJ2-7; 11 nucleotides align to TRBD2. V shed 3 bases and J 2 bases; nucleotides not matched to a gene: 0. This CDR3 contains 13 residues. The germline CDR1 and CDR2 sequences are DFQATT and SNEGSKA (reference sequence). The chain's CDR3 is CSARTSGTYEQYF. Here the CDR3 DNA reads TGCAGTGCTAGGACTAGCGGGACCTACGAGCAGTACTTC.